Listed below are T cell receptor beta chains from one sample, sequenced in a study of CD8+CD57+ T cells in acquired aplastic anemia. TCRdb reprocessed the reads with MiXCR, giving one entry per CDR3 protein. This table holds approximately 250,000 distinct CDR3 sequences, approximately 86% found once. Material: sorted CD4+, CD8+, or CD8+CD57+ T cells (not recorded which) from PBMCs. These receptors all come from a human donor with aplastic anemia. CDR3s include the opening cysteine and the closing phenylalanine or tryptophan. The D gene is left open where the match is weak. The size of a clone is reported for some rows only, either as once, few or many, or as a class for expanded clones.

v_call,clone_size,j_call,d_call,cdr3_nt,cdr3_aa
TRBV29-1,-,TRBJ2-5,TRBD2,TGCAGCGTCGAATGGCGGGGGGAAGAGACCCAGTACTTC,CSVEWRGEETQYF
TRBV7-3,-,TRBJ1-1,-,TGTGCCAGCAGCTTAGCGAAGCGGGGGAACAACAAAGATTTCTTT,CASSLAKRGNNKDFF
TRBV7-2,-,TRBJ1-6,-,TGTGCCAGCAGCTTAGTTAATTCACCCCTCCACTTT,CASSLVNSPLHF
TRBV11-2,-,TRBJ2-3,-,TGTGCCAGCAGCTCGCGTCCCAAGGCGGGGAGCACAGATACGCAGTATTTT,CASSSRPKAGSTDTQYF
TRBV9,-,TRBJ1-2,TRBD1,TGTGCCAGCAGCCCTGAACCAGACAGGGGGCCTGTCTATGGCTACACCTTC,CASSPEPDRGPVYGYTF
TRBV7-2,-,TRBJ2-3,-,TGTGCCAGCAGCTTATCTTGGAGCCAGGTCCCACGAGCATTT,CASSLSWSQVPRAF
TRBV20-1,-,TRBJ2-7,TRBD2,TGCAGCGCCGGACTAGCGGAACCCTACGAGCAGTACTTC,CSAGLAEPYEQYF
TRBV19,-,TRBJ2-7,TRBD2,TGTGCCAGTAGTATGGCGGGGGAAACCTACAAGCAGCAGTACTTC,CASSMAGETYKQQYF
TRBV9,-,TRBJ1-1,-,-,CASSPWGSGANVPFF
TRBV9,-,TRBJ1-5,-,TGTGCCAGCAGCGAAGGGTCAGATACGCAGTCCTATCATTTT,CASSEGSDTQSYHF
TRBV6-6,many,TRBJ2-1,TRBD2,TGTGCCGCCGGGACTAGCGGAAACAATGAGCAGTTCTTC,CAAGTSGNNEQFF
TRBV9,-,TRBJ2-3,TRBD1,TGTGCCAGCAGAGAGACAGGGGCGGACTGTGGCTACAAGTATTTT,CASRETGADCGYKYF
TRBV2,-,TRBJ1-2,-,TGTGCCAGCAGTGAGGGCAGGGGCAACTATGGCTACACCTTC,CASSEGRGNYGYTF